This is a list of T cell receptor beta chains from one sample in a study of cytomegalovirus exposure and HLA in healthy donors. TCRdb's table, derived via immunoSEQ multiplex PCR, lists solely in-frame clones and lacks some. The data contain tens of thousands of clones, about 76% of them singletons. The sequenced material came from PBMCs. These receptors came from a woman aged 40-49 years in good health and CMV-seropositive. CDR3s include the opening cysteine and the closing phenylalanine or tryptophan. D genes are given only for firm matches. Not every row has a clone size; where given, it reads once, few, many or a size class.

V: TRBV7-8
size: once
J: TRBJ1-3
D: -
CDR3: CASSSTGGTIYF
DNA: TGTGCCAGCAGCTCGACCGGGGGCACCATATATTTT

V: TRBV19
size: few
J: TRBJ1-1
D: -
CDR3: CASSIPTVRTEAFF
DNA: TGTGCCAGTAGTATTCCGACCGTGCGGACTGAAGCTTTCTTT

V: TRBV27
size: -
J: TRBJ2-5
D: -
CDR3: CASSFAHRKETQYF
DNA: TGTGCCAGCAGTTTCGCTCACAGAAAAGAGACCCAGTACTTC

V: TRBV27
size: -
J: TRBJ1-2
D: -
CDR3: CASSPGRAHYGYTF
DNA: TGTGCCAGCAGCCCCGGCAGGGCACACTATGGCTACACCTTC

V: TRBV28
size: -
J: TRBJ2-2
D: -
CDR3: CASSMQGSTGELFF
DNA: TGTGCCAGCAGTATGCAGGGTTCCACCGGGGAGCTGTTTTTT

V: TRBV7-9
size: few
J: TRBJ2-6
D: -
CDR3: CASSIRRDSSFSNVLTF
DNA: TGTGCCAGCAGCATTAGGCGGGACAGTAGTTTTTCCAACGTCCTGACTTTC

V: TRBV15
size: few
J: TRBJ2-7
D: TRBD2
CDR3: CATSTVAGAYEQYF
DNA: TGTGCCACCAGCACAGTAGCGGGGGCCTACGAGCAGTACTTC

V: TRBV7-9
size: -
J: TRBJ2-6
D: TRBD2
CDR3: CASSSIAGGPGANVLTF
DNA: TGTGCCAGCAGCTCAATAGCGGGAGGGCCCGGGGCCAACGTCCTGACTTTC

V: TRBV6-5
size: medium-sized
J: TRBJ1-1
D: -
CDR3: CASSYFPRGTNTEAFF
DNA: TGTGCCAGCAGTTACTTCCCTCGGGGGACGAACACTGAAGCTTTCTTT

V: TRBV6-1
size: -
J: TRBJ2-7
D: TRBD1
CDR3: CASSGETGGSYEQYF
DNA: TGTGCCAGCAGTGGGGAGACAGGGGGATCCTACGAGCAGTACTTC

V: TRBV27
size: -
J: TRBJ2-1
D: TRBD2
CDR3: CASSLIWTSGSNIEQFF
DNA: TGTGCCAGCAGTTTAATCTGGACTAGCGGGAGTAACATTGAGCAGTTCTTC

V: TRBV25-1
size: -
J: TRBJ2-7
D: TRBD2
CDR3: CASRRAGGSYEQYF
DNA: TGTGCCAGCAGGCGGGCGGGAGGGTCCTACGAGCAGTACTTC

V: TRBV6-5
size: -
J: TRBJ1-2
D: -
CDR3: CASTDSSRGYTF
DNA: TGTGCCAGCACCGACAGTTCTCGGGGCTACACCTTC

V: TRBV6-5
size: -
J: TRBJ1-5
D: TRBD1
CDR3: CASRRQGGSNQPQHF
DNA: TGTGCCAGCAGAAGACAGGGAGGTAGCAATCAGCCCCAGCATTTT

V: TRBV30
size: -
J: TRBJ2-5
D: -
CDR3: CAWAEGVTGQETQYF
DNA: TGTGCCTGGGCTGAAGGGGTAACCGGCCAAGAGACCCAGTACTTC

V: TRBV5-6
size: -
J: TRBJ1-1
D: TRBD1
CDR3: CASSLVHRGTWNTEAFF
DNA: TGTGCCAGCAGCTTGGTTCACAGGGGGACATGGAACACTGAAGCTTTCTTT

V: TRBV28
size: once
J: TRBJ2-7
D: -
CDR3: CASSSLGGGYEQYF
DNA: TGTGCCAGCAGTTCCCTAGGGGGTGGGTACGAGCAGTACTTC

V: TRBV28
size: -
J: TRBJ1-1
D: TRBD1
CDR3: CASSSSRGPEAFF
DNA: TGTGCCAGCAGTTCGAGTAGGGGGCCTGAAGCTTTCTTT

V: TRBV6-1
size: once
J: TRBJ1-2
D: TRBD1
CDR3: CASSLRRGQEDGYTF
DNA: TGTGCCAGCAGTCTAAGAAGGGGACAGGAGGATGGCTACACCTTC

V: TRBV7-9
size: -
J: TRBJ1-2
D: -
CDR3: CASTPGEYYGYTF
DNA: TGTGCCAGCACCCCCGGGGAATACTATGGCTACACCTTC